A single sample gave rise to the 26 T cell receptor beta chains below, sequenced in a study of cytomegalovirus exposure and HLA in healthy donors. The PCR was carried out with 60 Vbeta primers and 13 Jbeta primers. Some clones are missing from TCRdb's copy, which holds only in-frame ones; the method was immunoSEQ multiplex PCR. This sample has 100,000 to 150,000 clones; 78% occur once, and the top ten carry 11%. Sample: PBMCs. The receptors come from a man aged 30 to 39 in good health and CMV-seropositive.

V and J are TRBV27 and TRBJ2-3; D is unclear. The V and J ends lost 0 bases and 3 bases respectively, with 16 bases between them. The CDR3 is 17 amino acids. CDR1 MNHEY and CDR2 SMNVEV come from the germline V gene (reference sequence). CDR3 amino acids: CASSLSAKRVLTDTQYF. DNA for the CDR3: TGTGCCAGCAGTTTATCAGCCAAACGGGTGTTGACAGATACGCAGTATTTT.

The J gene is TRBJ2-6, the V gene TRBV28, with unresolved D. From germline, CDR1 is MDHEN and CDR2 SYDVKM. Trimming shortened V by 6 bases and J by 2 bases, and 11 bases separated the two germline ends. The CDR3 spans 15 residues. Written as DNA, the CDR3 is TGTGCCAGCAGATCAGGTGTGACTGGGGCCAACGTCCTGACTTTC. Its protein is CASRSGVTGANVLTF.

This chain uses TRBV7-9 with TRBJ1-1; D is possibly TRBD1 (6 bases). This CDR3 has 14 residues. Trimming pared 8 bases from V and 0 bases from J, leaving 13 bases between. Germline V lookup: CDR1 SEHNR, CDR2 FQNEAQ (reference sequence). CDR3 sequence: CASPPDSLNTEAFF. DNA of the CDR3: TGTGCCAGCCCCCCGGACAGCTTGAACACTGAAGCTTTCTTT.

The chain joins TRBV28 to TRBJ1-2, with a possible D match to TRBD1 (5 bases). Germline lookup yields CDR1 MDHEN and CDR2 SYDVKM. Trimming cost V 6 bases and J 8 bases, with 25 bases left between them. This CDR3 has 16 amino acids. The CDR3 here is CASRPQIGGISEGYTF. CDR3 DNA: TGTGCCAGCAGGCCCCAGATCGGGGGTATTAGTGAAGGCTACACCTTC.

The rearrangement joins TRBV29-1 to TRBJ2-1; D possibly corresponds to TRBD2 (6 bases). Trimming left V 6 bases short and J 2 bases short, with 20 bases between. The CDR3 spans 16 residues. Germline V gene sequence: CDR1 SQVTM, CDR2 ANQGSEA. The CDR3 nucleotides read TGCAGCGTCCTGAGGCCCGGAGGAGGGACCTACAATGAGCAGTTCTTC. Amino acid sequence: CSVLRPGGGTYNEQFF.

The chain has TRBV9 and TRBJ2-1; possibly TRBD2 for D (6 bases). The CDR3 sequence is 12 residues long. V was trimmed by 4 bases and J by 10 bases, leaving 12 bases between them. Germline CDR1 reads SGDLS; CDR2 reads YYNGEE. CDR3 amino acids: CASSTGTAEQFF. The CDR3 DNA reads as TGTGCCAGCAGCACGGGGACTGCGGAGCAGTTCTTC.

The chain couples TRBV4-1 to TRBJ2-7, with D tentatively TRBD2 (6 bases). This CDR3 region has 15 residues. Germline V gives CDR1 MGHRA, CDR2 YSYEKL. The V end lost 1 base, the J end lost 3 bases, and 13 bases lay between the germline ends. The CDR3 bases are TGCGCCAGCAGCCAAGCTGCTAGCGCGGACTACGAGCAGTACTTC. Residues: CASSQAASADYEQYF.

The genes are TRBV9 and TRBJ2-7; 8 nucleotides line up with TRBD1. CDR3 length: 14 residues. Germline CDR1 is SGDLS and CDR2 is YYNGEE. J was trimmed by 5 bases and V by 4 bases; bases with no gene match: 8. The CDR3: CASSPRTGMNEQYF. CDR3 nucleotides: TGTGCCAGCAGCCCAAGGACAGGGATGAACGAGCAGTACTTC.

The CDR3 sequence: CASSFRTSGNYEQYF. The CDR3 region has the DNA TGTGCCAGCAGCTTTAGGACTAGCGGAAACTACGAGCAGTACTTC. V usage is TRBV11-2 and J usage is TRBJ2-7; 10 bases agree with TRBD2. From germline, CDR1 is SGHAT and CDR2 FQNNGV. V shed 3 bases, J shed 3 bases, and the junction held 5 bases outside the gene matches. The CDR3 runs to 15 residues.

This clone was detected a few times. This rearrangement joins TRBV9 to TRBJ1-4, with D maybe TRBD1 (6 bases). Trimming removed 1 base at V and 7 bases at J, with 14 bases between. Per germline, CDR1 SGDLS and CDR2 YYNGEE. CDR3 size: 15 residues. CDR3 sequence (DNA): TGTGCCAGCAGCGTAAGAGGAGGGGGGGGTGAAAAACTGTTTTTT. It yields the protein CASSVRGGGGEKLFF.

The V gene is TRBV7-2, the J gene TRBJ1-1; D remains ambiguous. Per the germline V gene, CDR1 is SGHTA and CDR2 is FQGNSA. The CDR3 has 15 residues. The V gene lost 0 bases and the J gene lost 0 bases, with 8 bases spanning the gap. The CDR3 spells CASSLAWQMNTEAFF. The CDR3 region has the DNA TGTGCCAGCAGCTTAGCCTGGCAGATGAACACTGAAGCTTTCTTT.

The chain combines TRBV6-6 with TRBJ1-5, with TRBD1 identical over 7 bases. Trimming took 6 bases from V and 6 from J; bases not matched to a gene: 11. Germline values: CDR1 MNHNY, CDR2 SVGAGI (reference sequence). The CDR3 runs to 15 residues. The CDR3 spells CASSNTEGARQPQHF. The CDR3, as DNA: TGTGCCAGCAGCAACACCGAGGGGGCCCGTCAGCCCCAGCATTTT.

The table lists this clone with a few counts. In DNA, the CDR3 is TGTGCCAGCAGGGCATTACAGGGATTCTCCTACGAGCAGTACTTC. Its translation: CASRALQGFSYEQYF. V gene TRBV2 combines with J gene TRBJ2-7, with D perhaps TRBD1 (6 bases). V shed 6 bases and J shed 0 bases, with 15 bases lying between them. Germline V gene sequence: CDR1 SNHLY, CDR2 FYNNEI. CDR3 length equals 15 residues.

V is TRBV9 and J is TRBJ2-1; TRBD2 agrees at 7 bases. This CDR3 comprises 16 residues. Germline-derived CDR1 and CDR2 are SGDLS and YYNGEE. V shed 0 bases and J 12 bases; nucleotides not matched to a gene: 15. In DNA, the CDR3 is TGTGCCAGCAGCGTAGAATTTGGGGGAGGGCCTGGGCGGCAGTTCTTC. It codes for CASSVEFGGGPGRQFF. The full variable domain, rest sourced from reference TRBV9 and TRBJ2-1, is DSGVTQTPKHLITATGQRVTLRCSPRSGDLSVYWYQQSLDQGLQFLIQYYNGEERAKGNILERFSAQQFPDLHSELNLSSLELGDSALYFCASSVEFGGGPGRQFFGPGTRLTVL.

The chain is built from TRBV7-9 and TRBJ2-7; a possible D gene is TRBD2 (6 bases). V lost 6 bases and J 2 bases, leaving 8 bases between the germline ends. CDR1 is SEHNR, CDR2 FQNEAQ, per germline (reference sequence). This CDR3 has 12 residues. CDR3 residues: CASSSGTYEQYF. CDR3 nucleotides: TGTGCCAGCAGTAGCGGTACCTACGAGCAGTACTTC.

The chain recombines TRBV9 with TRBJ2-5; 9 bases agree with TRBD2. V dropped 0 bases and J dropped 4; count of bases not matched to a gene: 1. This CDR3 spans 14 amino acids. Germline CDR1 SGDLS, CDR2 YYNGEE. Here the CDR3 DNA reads TGTGCCAGCAGCGTAGAAGCGGGAGGAGAGACCCAGTACTTC. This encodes CASSVEAGGETQYF.

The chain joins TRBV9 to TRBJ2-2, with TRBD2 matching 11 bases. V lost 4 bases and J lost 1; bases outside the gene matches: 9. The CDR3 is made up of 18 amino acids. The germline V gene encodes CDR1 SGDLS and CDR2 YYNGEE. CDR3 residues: CASSQRAGTSGNTGELFF. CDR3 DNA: TGTGCCAGCAGCCAGAGGGCGGGGACTAGCGGGAACACCGGGGAGCTGTTTTTT.

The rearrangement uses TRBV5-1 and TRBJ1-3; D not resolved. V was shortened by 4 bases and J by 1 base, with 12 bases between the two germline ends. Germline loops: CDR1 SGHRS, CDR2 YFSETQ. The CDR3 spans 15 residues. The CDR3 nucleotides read TGCGCCAGCAGCGAAGACGGGTCGTCTGGAAACACCATATATTTT. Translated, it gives CASSEDGSSGNTIYF. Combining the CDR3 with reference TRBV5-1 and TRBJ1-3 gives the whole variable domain KAGVTQTPRYLIKTRGQQVTLSCSPISGHRSVSWYQQTPGQGLQFLFEYFSETQRNKGNFPGRFSGRQFSNSRSEMNVSTLELGDSALYLCASSEDGSSGNTIYFGEGSWLTVV.

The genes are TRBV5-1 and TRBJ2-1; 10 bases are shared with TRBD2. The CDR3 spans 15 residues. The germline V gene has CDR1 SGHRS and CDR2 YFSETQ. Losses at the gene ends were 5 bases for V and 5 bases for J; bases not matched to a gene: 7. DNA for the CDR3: TGCGCCAGCAGAGACAGCGGGAGGGCCGACAATGAGCAGTTCTTC. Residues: CASRDSGRADNEQFF.

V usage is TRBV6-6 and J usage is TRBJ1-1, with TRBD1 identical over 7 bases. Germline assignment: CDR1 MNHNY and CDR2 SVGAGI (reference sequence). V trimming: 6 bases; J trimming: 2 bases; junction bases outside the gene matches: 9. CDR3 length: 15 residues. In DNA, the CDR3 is TGTGCCAGCAGATTCCGGACAGGACTTAACACTGAAGCTTTCTTT. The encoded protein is CASRFRTGLNTEAFF.

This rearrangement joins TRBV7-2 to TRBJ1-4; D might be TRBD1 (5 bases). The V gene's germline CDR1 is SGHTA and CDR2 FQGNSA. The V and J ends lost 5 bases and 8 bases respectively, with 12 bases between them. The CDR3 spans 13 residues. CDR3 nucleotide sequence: TGTGCCAGCAGCGTCCAGGGTCGGGAAAAACTGTTTTTT. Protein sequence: CASSVQGREKLFF.

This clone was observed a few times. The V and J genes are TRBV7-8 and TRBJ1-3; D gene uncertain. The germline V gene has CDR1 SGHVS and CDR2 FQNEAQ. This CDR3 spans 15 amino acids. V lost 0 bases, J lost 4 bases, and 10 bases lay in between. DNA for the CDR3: TGTGCCAGCAGCTTAGCCGGGATGGGAGGAAACACCATATATTTT. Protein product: CASSLAGMGGNTIYF.

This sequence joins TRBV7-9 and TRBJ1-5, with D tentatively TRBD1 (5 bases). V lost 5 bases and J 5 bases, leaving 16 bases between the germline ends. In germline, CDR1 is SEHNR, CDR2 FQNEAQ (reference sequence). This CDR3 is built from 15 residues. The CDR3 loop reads CASSRGGRSHQPQHF. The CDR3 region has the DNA TGTGCCAGCAGCCGGGGGGGGAGGTCTCATCAGCCCCAGCATTTT. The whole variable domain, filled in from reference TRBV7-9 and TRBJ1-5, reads DTGVSQNPRHKITKRGQNVTFRCDPISEHNRLYWYRQTLGQGPEFLTYFQNEAQLEKSRLLSDRFSAERPKGSFSTLEIQRTEQGDSAMYLCASSRGGRSHQPQHFGDGTRLSIL.

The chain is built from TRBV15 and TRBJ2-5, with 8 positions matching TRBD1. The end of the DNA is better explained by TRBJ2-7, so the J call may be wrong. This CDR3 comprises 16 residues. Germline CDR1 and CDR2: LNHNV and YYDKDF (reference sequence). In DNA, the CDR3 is TGTGCCACCAGCAGAGGAAGGACAGGGACCTCCTACGAGCAGTACTTC. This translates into CATSRGRTGTSYEQYF.

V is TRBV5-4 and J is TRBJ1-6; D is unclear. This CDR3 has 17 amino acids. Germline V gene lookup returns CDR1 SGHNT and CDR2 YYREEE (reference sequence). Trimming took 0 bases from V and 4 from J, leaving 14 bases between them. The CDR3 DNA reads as TGTGCCAGCAGCTTGGCGGGTACTAGGGATTATAATTCACCCCTCCACTTT. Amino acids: CASSLAGTRDYNSPLHF.

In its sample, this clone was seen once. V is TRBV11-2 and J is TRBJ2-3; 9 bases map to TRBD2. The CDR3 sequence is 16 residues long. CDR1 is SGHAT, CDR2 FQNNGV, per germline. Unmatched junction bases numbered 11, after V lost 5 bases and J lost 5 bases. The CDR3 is CASSPRGAGGGDTQYF. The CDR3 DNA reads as TGTGCCAGCAGCCCCCGGGGAGCGGGAGGCGGAGATACGCAGTATTTT.